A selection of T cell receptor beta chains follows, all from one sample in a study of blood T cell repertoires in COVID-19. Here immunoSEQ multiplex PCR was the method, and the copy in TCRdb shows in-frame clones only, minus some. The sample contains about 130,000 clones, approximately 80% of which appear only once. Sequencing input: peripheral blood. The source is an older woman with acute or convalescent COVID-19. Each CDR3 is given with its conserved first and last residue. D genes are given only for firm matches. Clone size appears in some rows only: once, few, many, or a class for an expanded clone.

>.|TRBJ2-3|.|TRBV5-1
CASSPGLSTDTQYF
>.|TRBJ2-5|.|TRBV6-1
CASSESPGETQYF
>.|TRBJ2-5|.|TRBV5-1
CASSSTGIGQETQYF
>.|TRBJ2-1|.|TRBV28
CASSFSQGMGNEQFF
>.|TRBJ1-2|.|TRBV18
CASSPVRTDNYGYTF
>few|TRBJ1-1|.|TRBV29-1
CSVEEPTGTEAFF
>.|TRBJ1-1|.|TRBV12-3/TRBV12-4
CASSLRQNTEAFF
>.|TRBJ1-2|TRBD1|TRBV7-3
CASSLTPGTGGQGGYTF
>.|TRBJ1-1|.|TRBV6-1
CASSVSWGPGNTEAFF
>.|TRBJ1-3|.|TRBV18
CASSPRGDLSGNTIYF
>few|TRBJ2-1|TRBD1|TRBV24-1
CATSARQGIYNEQFF
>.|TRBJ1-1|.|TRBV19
CASKITGDAFF
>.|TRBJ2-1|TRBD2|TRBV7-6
CASSFSGGTSGEQFF
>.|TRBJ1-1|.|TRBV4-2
CASSPADRPTTEAFF
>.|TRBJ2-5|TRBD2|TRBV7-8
CASSLNQASGAPREETQYF
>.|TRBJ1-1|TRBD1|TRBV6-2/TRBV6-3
CASSPDRARWETEAFF
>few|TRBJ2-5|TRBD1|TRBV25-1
CASSEGQGAQETQYF
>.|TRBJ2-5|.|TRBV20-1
CSASGDRQETQYF
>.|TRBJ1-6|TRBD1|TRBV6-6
CASSTTGFMLAPLHF
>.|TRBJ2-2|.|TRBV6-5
CASSYGAGSGELFF
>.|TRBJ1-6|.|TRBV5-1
CASSLVAGPVNSPLHF
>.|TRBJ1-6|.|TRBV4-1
CASSQDGSSPLHF
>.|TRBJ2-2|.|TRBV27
CASSLSQTVLTGELFF
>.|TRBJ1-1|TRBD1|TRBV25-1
CASAGQPMNTEAFF
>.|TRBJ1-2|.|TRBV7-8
CASSLEGAGLNYGYTF
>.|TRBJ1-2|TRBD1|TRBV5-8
CASSLRTGEGYTF
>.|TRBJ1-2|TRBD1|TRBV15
CATSREGAGTGPYGYTF
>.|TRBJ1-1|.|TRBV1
CTSTGTGDTEAFF
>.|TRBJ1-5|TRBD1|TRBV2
CASRKDRGNQPQHF
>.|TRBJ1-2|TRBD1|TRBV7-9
CASSFGGGNYGYTF
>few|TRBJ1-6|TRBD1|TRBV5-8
CASSLGQGESPLHF
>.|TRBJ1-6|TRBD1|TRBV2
CASRRQGASSYNSPLHF
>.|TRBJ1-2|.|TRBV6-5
CASSYATYGGYGYTF
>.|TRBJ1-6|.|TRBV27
CASTPGSYNSPLHF
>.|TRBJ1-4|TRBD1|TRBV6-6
CASSPGQAVEKLFF
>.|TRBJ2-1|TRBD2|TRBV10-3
CAISNSGGWDEQFF
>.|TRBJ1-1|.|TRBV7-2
CASSLNLAGYTEAFF
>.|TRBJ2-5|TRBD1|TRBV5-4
CASSPGQGVPETQYF
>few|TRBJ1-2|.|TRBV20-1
CSARQLEGYTF
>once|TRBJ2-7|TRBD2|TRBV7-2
CASSFLAGYEQYF
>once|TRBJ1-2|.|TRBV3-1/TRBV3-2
CASSQMAGDMGYGYTF
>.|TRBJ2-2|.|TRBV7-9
CASSLGQGGTGELFF
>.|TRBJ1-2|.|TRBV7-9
CASSPFPSNYGYTF
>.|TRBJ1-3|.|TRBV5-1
CASSQSPGNTIYF
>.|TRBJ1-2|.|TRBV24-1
CATAAGDHGYTF
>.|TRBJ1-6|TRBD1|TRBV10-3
CAISRQGHFNSPLHF
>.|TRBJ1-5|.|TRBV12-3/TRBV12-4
CASTRGSQPQHF
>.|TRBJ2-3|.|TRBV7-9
CASSQEGGTDTQYF
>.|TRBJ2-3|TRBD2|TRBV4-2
CASSQAGGGDTQYF
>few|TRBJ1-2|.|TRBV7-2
CASSPSAGSYGYTF
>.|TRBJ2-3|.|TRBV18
CASSPSTDTQYF
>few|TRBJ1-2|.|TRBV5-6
CASSPSQTGYGYTF
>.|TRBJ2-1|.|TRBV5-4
CASSLVGGPRNEQFF
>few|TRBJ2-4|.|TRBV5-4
CASSSSTVIGERDIQYF